Following are 27 T cell receptor beta chains from one sample sequenced in a study of cytomegalovirus exposure and HLA in healthy donors. This PCR relied on a set of 60 Vbeta primers and 13 Jbeta primers. Repertoires were generated with immunoSEQ multiplex PCR, while TCRdb's copy carries only in-frame clones and drops some. This repertoire comprises 75,000 to 95,000 clones; its ten largest clones make up about 1.5%. Input material: PBMCs. These receptors originate from a woman aged 55-70 years in good health and CMV-seronegative.

The gene calls are TRBV2 and TRBJ1-1, with D possibly matching TRBD1 (6 bases). V was shortened by 7 bases and J by 4 bases, with 19 bases between the two germline ends. In germline, CDR1 is SNHLY, CDR2 FYNNEI. This CDR3 region has 15 residues. The CDR3 bases are TGTGCCAGCACCATCGGAAACAGGGAGGGCACTGAAGCTTTCTTT. It translates to CASTIGNREGTEAFF.

The chain joins TRBV7-2 to TRBJ2-5; TRBD2 agrees at 8 bases. Germline V gives CDR1 SGHTA, CDR2 FQGNSA. V gave up 6 bases and J gave up 4 bases; unmatched junction bases: 7. There are 14 residues in the CDR3. DNA of the CDR3: TGTGCCAGCAGGAGGGGGACTAGAGGAGAGACCCAGTACTTC. Translated: CASRRGTRGETQYF.

The J gene is TRBJ1-1, the V gene TRBV7-9; D is possibly TRBD1 (6 bases). This CDR3 region has 14 residues. CDR1 is SEHNR and CDR2 is FQNEAQ in the germline V gene (reference sequence). V lost 5 bases, J lost 6 bases, and 16 bases lay in between. The CDR3 is CASSRSQGWAEAFF. DNA of the CDR3: TGTGCCAGCAGCCGTTCACAGGGATGGGCTGAAGCTTTCTTT.

The chain recombines TRBV4-2 with TRBJ1-2; no reliable D call. The CDR3 runs 15 residues. Trimming removed 2 bases from V and 4 bases from J, with 14 bases in between. Germline V gene data show CDR1 as LGHNA and CDR2 as YNFKEQ. DNA for the CDR3: TGTGCCAGCAGCCAAAACGGGGAAAAGGGCTATGGCTACACCTTC. This codes for CASSQNGEKGYGYTF.

The rearrangement links TRBV6-6 to TRBJ2-1; the match to TRBD2 covers 7 bases. The V and J ends lost 8 bases and 9 bases, in that order; junction bases with no gene match: 19. CDR1 is MNHNY and CDR2 is SVGAGI in the germline V gene (reference sequence). The CDR3 sequence is 16 residues long. DNA for the CDR3: TGTGCCAGCCAAAGCACGACTAGCACACCACGGAGTGAGCAGTTCTTC. It translates to CASQSTTSTPRSEQFF.

The rearrangement uses TRBV15 and TRBJ2-1; possibly TRBD1 for D (5 bases). V was shortened by 3 bases and J by 5 bases, with 5 bases between the two germline ends. The CDR3 is 12 residues long. Germline V gene lookup returns CDR1 LNHNV and CDR2 YYDKDF (reference sequence). The CDR3 region is CATSRGHNEQFF. CDR3 DNA: TGTGCCACCAGCAGGGGGCACAATGAGCAGTTCTTC.

The rearrangement uses TRBV10-3 and TRBJ1-4; 7 bases are shared with TRBD1. The CDR3 is 17 residues long. CDR1 is ENHRY, CDR2 SYGVKD, per germline. Trimming at V came to 4 bases and at J to 1 base, leaving 9 bases not matched to a gene. The CDR3 coding sequence is TGTGCCATCAGTGGGACCACAGGGGATGGAACTAATGAAAAACTGTTTTTT. Translating gives CAISGTTGDGTNEKLFF.

The chain carries TRBV28 and TRBJ1-2, with TRBD1 matching over 7 bases. The germline CDR1 and CDR2 sequences are MDHEN and SYDVKM. V trimming: 7 bases; J trimming: 5 bases; junction bases outside the gene matches: 10. This CDR3 comprises 14 residues. The CDR3 spells CASMSTGVGYGYTF. The CDR3 DNA follows: TGTGCCAGCATGAGTACAGGGGTTGGGTATGGCTACACCTTC.

The rearrangement links TRBV6-5 to TRBJ1-2; the D gene is possibly TRBD1 (6 bases). Germline loops: CDR1 MNHEY, CDR2 SVGAGI. The CDR3 is 14 amino acids. Trimming stripped 5 bases from V and 6 bases from J, with 16 bases between. CDR3 DNA: TGTGCCAGCAGTCCATTGGGGGCCAAGGATGGCTACACCTTC. Translation: CASSPLGAKDGYTF.

In regard to this clone: Other DNA sequences in this sample translate to the same CDR3. The CDR3 sequence: CASSSGQEEKLFF. CDR3 DNA sequence: TGTGCCAGTAGTAGTGGACAGGAAGAAAAACTGTTTTTT. The chain has TRBV19 and TRBJ1-4; TRBD1 matches 7 bases. This CDR3 is 13 amino acids long. The germline CDR1 and CDR2 sequences are LNHDA and SQIVND (reference sequence). With 4 bases clipped from V and 8 bases from J, the junction kept 4 bases outside the gene matches.

The CDR3 spells CASSPGQGAQNEKLFF. CDR3 nucleotide sequence: TGTGCCAGCAGCCCGGGACAGGGGGCCCAGAATGAAAAACTGTTTTTT. This chain connects TRBV7-9 to TRBJ1-4; TRBD1 aligns across 12 bases. Trimming cost V 5 bases and J 5 bases; bases outside gene matches: 6. CDR3 length: 16 amino acids. Looked up from germline, CDR1 is SEHNR and CDR2 is FQNEAQ (reference sequence).

V usage is TRBV6-5 and J usage is TRBJ1-2; D is unclear. Per the germline V gene, CDR1 is MNHEY and CDR2 is SVGAGI. Trimming stripped 6 bases from V and 2 bases from J, with 13 bases between. This CDR3 comprises 14 residues. CDR3 sequence reads: CASSPITENYGYTF. Here the CDR3 DNA reads TGTGCCAGCAGCCCGATTACGGAGAACTATGGCTACACCTTC.

The chain employs TRBV2 and TRBJ1-1, with 9 bases aligning to TRBD1. With V trimmed by 6 bases and J by 0 bases, 5 bases remained unmatched. The germline CDR1 and CDR2 sequences are SNHLY and FYNNEI. This CDR3 spans 15 amino acids. The CDR3 spells CASSPGQGMNTEAFF. The DNA of the CDR3 is TGTGCCAGCAGCCCAGGACAGGGGATGAACACTGAAGCTTTCTTT.

The J gene is TRBJ2-7, the V gene TRBV2; TRBD1 matches 9 bases. Germline V lookup: CDR1 SNHLY, CDR2 FYNNEI. V was pared by 4 bases and J by 3 bases, with 13 bases of the junction left unmatched. There are 17 residues in the CDR3. The CDR3 region has the DNA TGTGCCAGCAGTGGGGGTGCAGCGGACAGGGGATACTACGAGCAGTACTTC. It yields the protein CASSGGAADRGYYEQYF.

This rearrangement joins TRBV15 to TRBJ1-2, with 7 bases fitting TRBD1. The CDR3 has 14 amino acids. V was pared by 7 bases and J by 4 bases, with 9 bases of the junction left unmatched. Germline CDR1 LNHNV, CDR2 YYDKDF (reference sequence). CDR3 bases: TGTGCCACCAACACGGAGACAGGGAGCTATGGCTACACCTTC. Translating gives CATNTETGSYGYTF.

The chain links TRBV7-9 to TRBJ2-1, with 14 bases that match TRBD2. The CDR3 runs to 16 residues. V lost 5 bases and J lost 9; bases outside the gene matches: 9. In germline, CDR1 is SEHNR, CDR2 FQNEAQ (reference sequence). CDR3: CASSPGLAGGLGEQFF. In DNA form, the CDR3 reads TGTGCCAGCAGCCCTGGACTAGCGGGAGGTTTAGGTGAGCAGTTCTTC.

The genes are TRBV6-6 and TRBJ2-5, with TRBD2 matching over 9 bases. The germline V gene encodes CDR1 MNHNY and CDR2 SVGAGI (reference sequence). V dropped 5 bases and J dropped 11; count of bases not matched to a gene: 15. The CDR3 covers 15 residues. CDR3 sequence (DNA): TGTGCCAGCAGTACCTCGCGGGAGGGCCGGAGTGAGCAGTACTTC. Translated: CASSTSREGRSEQYF.

The V call is TRBV27, the J call TRBJ1-2; 9 bases are shared with TRBD1. CDR1 and CDR2 from the germline V gene are MNHEY and SMNVEV (reference sequence). CDR3 length: 16 amino acids. With 7 bases clipped from V and 8 bases from J, the junction kept 17 bases outside the gene matches. In DNA form, the CDR3 reads TGTGCCAGCACCCCCTACCGGGACAGGGCTTTCCTAGGCTACACCTTC. This encodes CASTPYRDRAFLGYTF.

V and J are TRBV9 and TRBJ2-7; possible D gene TRBD2, 5 bases. V was pared by 0 bases and J by 4 bases, with 11 bases between. In germline, CDR1 is SGDLS, CDR2 YYNGEE. This CDR3 contains 14 residues. CDR3 nucleotide sequence: TGTGCCAGCAGCGTAGGTGGACTCGAATACGAGCAGTACTTC. It yields the protein CASSVGGLEYEQYF.

The rearrangement joins TRBV10-1 to TRBJ2-1; TRBD2 might be the D (6 bases). V was shortened by 1 base and J by 3 bases, with 10 bases between the two germline ends. Germline V gene sequence: CDR1 WNHNN, CDR2 SYGVQD (reference sequence). CDR3 length: 15 amino acids. CDR3 DNA: TGCGCCAGCAGTGAGTTTCAAGCGGGCTACAATGAGCAGTTCTTC. Protein product: CASSEFQAGYNEQFF.

The chain joins TRBV7-8 to TRBJ1-1; no firm D call. The CDR3 loop spans 13 amino acids. V was pared by 3 bases and J by 2 bases, with 7 bases between. Germline CDR1 reads SGHVS; CDR2 reads FQNEAQ. CDR3 sequence: CASSLRENTEAFF. CDR3 DNA sequence: TGTGCCAGCAGCTTGAGAGAAAACACTGAAGCTTTCTTT.

The chain joins TRBV10-1 to TRBJ2-1; TRBD2 might be the D (6 bases). Germline lookup yields CDR1 WNHNN and CDR2 SYGVQD (reference sequence). This CDR3 is built from 14 residues. Trimming cost V 0 bases and J 8 bases, with 11 bases left between them. The CDR3 protein is CASSESYGSDEQFF. In nucleotides, the CDR3 is TGCGCCAGCAGTGAGTCTTACGGGAGCGATGAGCAGTTCTTC.

The rearrangement links TRBV4-2 to TRBJ2-3; 11 bases line up with TRBD2. Trimming cost V 0 bases and J 4 bases; bases outside gene matches: 6. Germline assignment: CDR1 LGHNA and CDR2 YNFKEQ. This CDR3 has 17 residues. The CDR3 here is CASSQDGGSGRADTQYF. CDR3 bases: TGTGCCAGCAGCCAAGATGGGGGTAGCGGGAGGGCAGATACGCAGTATTTT.

The V call is TRBV10-1, the J call TRBJ2-3, with 10 bases matching TRBD1. This CDR3 has 14 amino acids. V dropped 10 bases and J dropped 2; count of bases not matched to a gene: 6. Germline V CDR1 and CDR2: WNHNN, SYGVQD (reference sequence). CDR3 sequence reads: CATTRQGATDTQYF. In nucleotides, the CDR3 is TGCGCCACCACCCGACAGGGGGCCACAGATACGCAGTATTTT.

CDR3 nucleotide sequence: TGTGCCAGCACTGGCAGTGCCTACGAGCAGTACTTC. Its protein product is CASTGSAYEQYF. The chain recombines TRBV2 with TRBJ2-7, with no clear D. Looked up from germline, CDR1 is SNHLY and CDR2 is FYNNEI. This CDR3 has 12 residues. The V gene lost 7 bases and the J gene lost 2 bases, with 9 bases spanning the gap. The complete variable domain, with remaining parts taken from reference TRBV2 and TRBJ2-7, reads EPEVTQTPSHQVTQMGQEVILRCVPISNHLYFYWYRQILGQKVEFLVSFYNNEISEKSEIFDDQFSVERPDGSNFTLKIRSTKLEDSAMYFCASTGSAYEQYFGPGTRLTVT.

The J gene is TRBJ2-5, the V gene TRBV5-4, with D maybe TRBD2 (5 bases). The germline CDR1 and CDR2 sequences are SGHNT and YYREEE (reference sequence). Trimming took off 0 bases at V and 3 bases at J, with 9 bases between the two ends. This CDR3 has 14 amino acids. The CDR3 region is CASSLDVGEETQYF. CDR3 nucleotides: TGTGCCAGCAGCTTGGACGTCGGGGAAGAGACCCAGTACTTC.

The rearrangement uses TRBV19 and TRBJ2-7; 11 nucleotides align to TRBD1. The ends lost 5 bases at V and 1 base at J; junction bases unmatched: 4. The CDR3 contains 15 residues. Germline V CDR1 and CDR2: LNHDA, SQIVND (reference sequence). CDR3 sequence reads: CASSGGTGGSYEQYF. For the CDR3, the DNA is TGTGCCAGTAGTGGCGGGACAGGGGGGTCCTACGAGCAGTACTTC.